This TCR beta chain is from a study of blood T cell repertoires in COVID-19. Clones were read by immunoSEQ multiplex PCR, and TCRdb kept only the in-frame ones, dropping some. Of 100,000 to 150,000 clones listed, about 91% are singletons. The CDR3 is 13 residues long. Trimming removed 2 bases at V and 4 bases at J, with 8 bases between. From germline, CDR1 is WSHSY and CDR2 SAAADI. The source is a man between 50 and 59 years old with acute or convalescent COVID-19. The rearrangement joins TRBV10-2 to TRBJ1-2; D might be TRBD1 (6 bases). What was sequenced was peripheral blood. The CDR3 protein is CASSETGLYGYTF. The CDR3 DNA reads TGCGCCAGCAGTGAGACAGGGCTCTATGGCTACACCTTC.